This TCR beta chain is drawn from a study of blood T cell repertoires in COVID-19. This clone has only a few counts. The table came from immunoSEQ multiplex PCR; TCRdb's copy has only in-frame clones and leaves some out. Found here are some 300,000 clones, less than 90% of them singletons; the top ten hold roughly 14%. Seattle patients were enrolled while actively infected and followed longitudinally. V lost 5 bases and J lost 0, with 13 bases in between. This CDR3 comprises 14 residues. Germline loops: CDR1 SQVTM, CDR2 ANQGSEA. The material sequenced was peripheral blood. The chain employs TRBV29-1 and TRBJ2-5, with D perhaps TRBD2 (6 bases). The origin of this receptor is a woman aged 70-85 years with COVID-19, enrolled during active disease. CDR3 coding DNA: TGCAGCGTTCGGAGGGCCCATGACCAAGAGACCCAGTACTTC. Its protein product is CSVRRAHDQETQYF.